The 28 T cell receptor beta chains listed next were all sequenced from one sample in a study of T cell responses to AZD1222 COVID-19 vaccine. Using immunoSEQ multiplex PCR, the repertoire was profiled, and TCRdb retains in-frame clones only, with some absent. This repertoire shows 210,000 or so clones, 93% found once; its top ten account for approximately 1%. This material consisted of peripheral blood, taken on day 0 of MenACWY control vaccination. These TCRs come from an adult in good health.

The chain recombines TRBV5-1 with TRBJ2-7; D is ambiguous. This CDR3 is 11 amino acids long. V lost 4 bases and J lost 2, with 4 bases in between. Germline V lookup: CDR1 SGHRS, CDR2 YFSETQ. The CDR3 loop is CASSAAYEQYF. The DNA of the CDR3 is TGCGCCAGCAGCGCCGCCTACGAGCAGTACTTC.

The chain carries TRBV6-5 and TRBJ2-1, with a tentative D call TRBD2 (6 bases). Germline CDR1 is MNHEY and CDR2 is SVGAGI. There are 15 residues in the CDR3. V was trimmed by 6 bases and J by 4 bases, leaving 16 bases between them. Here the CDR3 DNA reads TGTGCCAGCAGGAATGCCAGGAGGGGATACAATGAGCAGTTCTTC. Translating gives CASRNARRGYNEQFF.

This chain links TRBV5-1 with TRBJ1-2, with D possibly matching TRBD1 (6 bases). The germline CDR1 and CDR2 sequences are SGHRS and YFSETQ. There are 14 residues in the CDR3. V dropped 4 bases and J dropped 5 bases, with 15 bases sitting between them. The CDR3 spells CASSEWKGGYGYTF. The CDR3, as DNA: TGCGCCAGCAGCGAATGGAAGGGGGGGTATGGCTACACCTTC.

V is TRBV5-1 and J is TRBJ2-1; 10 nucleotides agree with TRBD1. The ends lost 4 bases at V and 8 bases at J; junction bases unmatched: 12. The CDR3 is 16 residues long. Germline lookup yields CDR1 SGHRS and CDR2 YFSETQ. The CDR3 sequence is CASSLRTGGSVDEQFF. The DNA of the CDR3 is TGCGCCAGCAGCCTAAGGACAGGGGGATCCGTTGATGAGCAGTTCTTC.

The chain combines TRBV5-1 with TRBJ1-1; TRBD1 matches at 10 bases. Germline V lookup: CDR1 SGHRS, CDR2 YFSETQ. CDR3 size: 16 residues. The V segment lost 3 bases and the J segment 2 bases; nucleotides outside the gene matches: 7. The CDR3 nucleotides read TGCGCCAGCAGCTATGGGACAGGGGCTCCTAACACTGAAGCTTTCTTT. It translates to CASSYGTGAPNTEAFF.

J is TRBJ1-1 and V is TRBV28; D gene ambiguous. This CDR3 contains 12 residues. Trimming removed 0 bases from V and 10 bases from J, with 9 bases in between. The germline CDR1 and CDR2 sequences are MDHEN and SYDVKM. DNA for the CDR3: TGTGCCAGCAGTTTATGGGGAGCAGGAGCTTTCTTT. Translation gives CASSLWGAGAFF. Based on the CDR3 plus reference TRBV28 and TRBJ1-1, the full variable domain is DVKVTQSSRYLVKRTGEKVFLECVQDMDHENMFWYRQDPGLGLRLIYFSYDVKMKEKGDIPEGYSVSREKKERFSLILESASTNQTSMYLCASSLWGAGAFFGQGTRLTVV.

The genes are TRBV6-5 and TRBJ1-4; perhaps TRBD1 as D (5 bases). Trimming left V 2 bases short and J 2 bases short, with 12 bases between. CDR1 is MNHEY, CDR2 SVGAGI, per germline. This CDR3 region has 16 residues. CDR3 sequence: CASSYLSGGTNEKLFF. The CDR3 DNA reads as TGTGCCAGCAGTTACCTCTCGGGGGGTACTAATGAAAAACTGTTTTTT.

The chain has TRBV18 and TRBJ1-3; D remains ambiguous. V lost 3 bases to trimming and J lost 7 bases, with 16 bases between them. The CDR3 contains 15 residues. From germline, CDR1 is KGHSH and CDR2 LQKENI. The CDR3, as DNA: TGTGCCAGCTCACCCTCTGACGATGCCTGGAACACCATATATTTT. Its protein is CASSPSDDAWNTIYF.

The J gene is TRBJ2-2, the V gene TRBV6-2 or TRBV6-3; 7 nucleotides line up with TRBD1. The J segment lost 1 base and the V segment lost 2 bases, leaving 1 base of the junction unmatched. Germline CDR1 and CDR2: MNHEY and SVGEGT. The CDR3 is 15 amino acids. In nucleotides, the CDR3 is TGTGCCAGCAGTTACCGACAGGGGAACACCGGGGAGCTGTTTTTT. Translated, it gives CASSYRQGNTGELFF.

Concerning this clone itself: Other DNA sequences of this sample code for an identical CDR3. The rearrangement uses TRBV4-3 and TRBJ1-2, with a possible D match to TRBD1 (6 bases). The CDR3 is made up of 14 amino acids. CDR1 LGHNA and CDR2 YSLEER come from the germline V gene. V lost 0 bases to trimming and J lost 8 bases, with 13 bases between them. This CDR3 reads CASSQERGARGYTF. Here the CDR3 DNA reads TGCGCCAGCAGCCAAGAGCGGGGGGCACGGGGCTACACCTTC.

This CDR3 is CASSQGAPEAFF. CDR3 DNA sequence: TGTGCCAGCAGTCAGGGGGCCCCTGAAGCTTTCTTT. The rearrangement joins TRBV2 to TRBJ1-1; TRBD1 agrees at 8 bases. Germline CDR1 and CDR2: SNHLY and FYNNEI. This CDR3 contains 12 residues. Unmatched junction bases numbered 2, after V lost 5 bases and J lost 6 bases.

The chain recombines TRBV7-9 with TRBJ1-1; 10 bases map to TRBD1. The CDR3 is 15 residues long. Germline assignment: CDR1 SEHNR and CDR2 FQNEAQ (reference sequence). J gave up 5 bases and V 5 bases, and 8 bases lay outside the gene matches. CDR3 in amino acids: CASSHRDRGRTEAFF. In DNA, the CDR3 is TGTGCCAGCAGCCACCGGGACAGGGGTCGAACTGAAGCTTTCTTT. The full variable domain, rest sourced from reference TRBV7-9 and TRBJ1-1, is DTGVSQNPRHKITKRGQNVTFRCDPISEHNRLYWYRQTLGQGPEFLTYFQNEAQLEKSRLLSDRFSAERPKGSFSTLEIQRTEQGDSAMYLCASSHRDRGRTEAFFGQGTRLTVV.

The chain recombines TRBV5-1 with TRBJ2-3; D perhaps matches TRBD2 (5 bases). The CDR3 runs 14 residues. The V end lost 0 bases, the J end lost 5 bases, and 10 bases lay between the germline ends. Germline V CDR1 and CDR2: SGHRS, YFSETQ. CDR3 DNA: TGCGCCAGCAGCTTGGGGCACGGGAAAGATACGCAGTATTTT. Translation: CASSLGHGKDTQYF.

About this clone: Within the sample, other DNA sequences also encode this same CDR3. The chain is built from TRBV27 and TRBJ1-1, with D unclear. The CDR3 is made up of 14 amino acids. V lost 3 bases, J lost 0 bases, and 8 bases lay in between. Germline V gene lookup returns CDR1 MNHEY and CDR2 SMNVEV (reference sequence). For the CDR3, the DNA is TGTGCCAGCAGTTTTCGGGGTATGAACACTGAAGCTTTCTTT. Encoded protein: CASSFRGMNTEAFF.

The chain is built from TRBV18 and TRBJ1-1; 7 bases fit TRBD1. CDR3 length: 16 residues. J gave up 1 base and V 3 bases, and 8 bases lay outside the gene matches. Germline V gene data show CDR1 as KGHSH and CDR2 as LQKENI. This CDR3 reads CASSPSTGRANTEAFF. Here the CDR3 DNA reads TGTGCCAGCTCACCCTCGACAGGGCGGGCGAACACTGAAGCTTTCTTT.

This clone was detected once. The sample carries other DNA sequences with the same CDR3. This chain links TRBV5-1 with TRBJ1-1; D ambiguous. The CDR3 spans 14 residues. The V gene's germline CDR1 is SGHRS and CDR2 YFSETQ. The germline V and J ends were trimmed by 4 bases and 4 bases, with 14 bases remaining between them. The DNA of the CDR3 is TGCGCCAGCAGCCTCGATGGTGGCCCCACTGAAGCTTTCTTT. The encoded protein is CASSLDGGPTEAFF.

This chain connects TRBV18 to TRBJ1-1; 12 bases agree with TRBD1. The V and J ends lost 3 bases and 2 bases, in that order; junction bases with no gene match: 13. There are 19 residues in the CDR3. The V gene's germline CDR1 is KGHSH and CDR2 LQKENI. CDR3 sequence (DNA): TGTGCCAGCTCACCGGGACAGGGGGCGACCCGTGTATCAAACACTGAAGCTTTCTTT. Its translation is CASSPGQGATRVSNTEAFF.

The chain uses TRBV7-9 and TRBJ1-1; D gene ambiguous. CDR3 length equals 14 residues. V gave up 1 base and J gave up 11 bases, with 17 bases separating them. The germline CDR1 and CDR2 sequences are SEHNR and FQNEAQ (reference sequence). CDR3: CASSLVYSGGEAFF. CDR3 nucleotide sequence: TGTGCCAGCAGCTTAGTTTATTCGGGTGGCGAGGCTTTCTTT.

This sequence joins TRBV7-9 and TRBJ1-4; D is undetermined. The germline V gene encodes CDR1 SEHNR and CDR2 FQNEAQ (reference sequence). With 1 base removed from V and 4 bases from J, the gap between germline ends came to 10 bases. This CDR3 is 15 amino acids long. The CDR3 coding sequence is TGTGCCAGCAGCTTAGAGGGCAGATTTAATGAAAAACTGTTTTTT. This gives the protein CASSLEGRFNEKLFF.

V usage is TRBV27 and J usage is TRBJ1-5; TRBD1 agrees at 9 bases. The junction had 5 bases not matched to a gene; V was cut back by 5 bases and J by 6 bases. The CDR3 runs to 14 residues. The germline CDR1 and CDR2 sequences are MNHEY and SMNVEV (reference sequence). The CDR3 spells CASSHTGGSQPQHF. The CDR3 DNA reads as TGTGCCAGCAGTCATACAGGGGGCAGTCAGCCCCAGCATTTT.

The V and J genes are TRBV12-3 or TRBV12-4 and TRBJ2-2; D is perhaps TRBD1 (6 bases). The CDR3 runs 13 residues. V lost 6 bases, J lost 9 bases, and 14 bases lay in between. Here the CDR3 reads CASRGWTVRELFF. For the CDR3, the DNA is TGTGCCAGCAGAGGGTGGACAGTCCGGGAGCTGTTTTTT.

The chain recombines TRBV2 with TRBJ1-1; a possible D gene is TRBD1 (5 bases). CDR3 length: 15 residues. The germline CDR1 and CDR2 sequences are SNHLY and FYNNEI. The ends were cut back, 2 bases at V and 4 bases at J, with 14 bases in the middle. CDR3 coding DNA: TGTGCCAGCAGTGAATACCGAGGGGTGGGCACTGAAGCTTTCTTT. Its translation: CASSEYRGVGTEAFF.

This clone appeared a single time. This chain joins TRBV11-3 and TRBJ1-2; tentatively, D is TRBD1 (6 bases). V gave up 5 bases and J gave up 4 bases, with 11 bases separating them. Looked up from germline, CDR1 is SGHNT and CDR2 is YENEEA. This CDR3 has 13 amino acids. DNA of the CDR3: TGTGCCAGCAGCCAAGGACAGCTCTATGGCTACACCTTC. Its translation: CASSQGQLYGYTF.

The CDR3 reads CAISPANSPLHF. As DNA, the CDR3 is TGTGCCATCAGTCCGGCTAATTCACCCCTCCACTTT. The chain combines TRBV10-3 with TRBJ1-6; unclear D gene. The germline V gene has CDR1 ENHRY and CDR2 SYGVKD. Trimming shortened V by 5 bases and J by 6 bases, and 5 bases separated the two germline ends. There are 12 residues in the CDR3.

CDR3 in amino acids: CASSQGGYGLGPPLHF. Here the CDR3 DNA reads TGTGCCAGCAGCCAAGGGGGTTATGGCCTTGGGCCACCCCTCCACTTT. V is TRBV3-1 (or the pseudogene TRBV3-2) and J is TRBJ1-6; no firm D call. The CDR3 has 16 amino acids. Germline V gene data show CDR1 as LGHDT and CDR2 as YNNKEL (reference sequence). Trimming removed 1 base at V and 11 bases at J, with 18 bases between.

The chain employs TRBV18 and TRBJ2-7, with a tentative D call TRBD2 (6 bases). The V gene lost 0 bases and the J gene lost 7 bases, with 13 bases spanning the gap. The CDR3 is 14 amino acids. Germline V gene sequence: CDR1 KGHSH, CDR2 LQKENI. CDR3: CASSPPPGGKEQYF. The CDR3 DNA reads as TGTGCCAGCTCACCACCCCCCGGGGGTAAGGAGCAGTACTTC.

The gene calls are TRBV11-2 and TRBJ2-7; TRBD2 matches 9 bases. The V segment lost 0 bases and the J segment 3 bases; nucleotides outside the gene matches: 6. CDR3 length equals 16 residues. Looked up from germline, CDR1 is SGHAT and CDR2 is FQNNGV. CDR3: CASSLELWRGGYEQYF. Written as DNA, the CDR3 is TGTGCCAGCAGCTTAGAACTATGGCGGGGGGGCTACGAGCAGTACTTC.

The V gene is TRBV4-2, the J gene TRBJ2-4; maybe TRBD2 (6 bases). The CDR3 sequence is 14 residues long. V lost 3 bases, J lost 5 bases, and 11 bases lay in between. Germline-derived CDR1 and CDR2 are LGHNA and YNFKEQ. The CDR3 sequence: CASSQLGGENIQYF. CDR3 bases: TGTGCCAGCAGCCAGCTGGGGGGTGAAAACATTCAGTACTTC.